Here is one T cell receptor beta chain with its context. What it binds is not known. These data originate in a study of cytomegalovirus exposure and HLA in healthy donors. Trimming removed 6 bases at V and 7 bases at J, with 16 bases between. CDR3 length: 13 residues. Germline values: CDR1 SNHLY, CDR2 FYNNEI. Whole-study findings and limits: As a later analysis revealed, most CMV-associated TCR beta chains appeared HLA-restricted.

Primers included in the PCR were 60 Vbeta and 13 Jbeta primers. This table comes from immunoSEQ multiplex PCR, and its TCRdb copy is limited to in-frame clones, with some not included. The data show about 130,000 clones, roughly 80% seen once. Material for sequencing was PBMCs. This TCR was sampled from a man aged 30 to 39 in good health and CMV-seronegative. The chain is built from TRBV2 and TRBJ2-7; tentatively, D is TRBD2 (5 bases). The CDR3, as DNA: TGTGCCAGCAGACCCGGGCCGAGGGAGGAGCAGTACTTC. This translates into CASRPGPREEQYF.